The text below deals with one TCR beta chain. Sequence at one end of the junction differs from germline and may be a read error. The data derive from a study of regulatory T cells in long-lasting Graves disease. Across the study: Persistent Graves' disease required over 5 years of antithyroid drugs and positive TSH receptor antibodies.

The length of the CDR3 is 14 residues. From germline, CDR1 is SGHTA and CDR2 FQGNSA. Building the TCR beta libraries relied on iRepertoire HTBI primers, and CDR3 regions underwent Arm-PCR. TCRdb ran MiXCR on the multiplex PCR reads and lists one entry per CDR3 protein. The sample consists of 400,000 to 500,000 distinct CDR3 sequences, roughly 23% of them appearing once. The time point denotes: persistent/refractory GD, antithyroid drugs over 5 years with positive TRAb. PBMCs were the source of the RNA used for TCR sequencing. The sequence was obtained from a female donor with Graves disease. This material consisted of peripheral blood mononuclear cells (PBMCs), taken when the disease was refractory, from a patient treated with antithyroid drugs. The rearrangement links TRBV7-2 to TRBJ2-7; 9 positions agree with TRBD1. In DNA form, the CDR3 reads TGCGCCAGCAGCCAACAGGGACAGGGCTACGAGCAGTACTTC. It yields the protein CASSQQGQGYEQYF.